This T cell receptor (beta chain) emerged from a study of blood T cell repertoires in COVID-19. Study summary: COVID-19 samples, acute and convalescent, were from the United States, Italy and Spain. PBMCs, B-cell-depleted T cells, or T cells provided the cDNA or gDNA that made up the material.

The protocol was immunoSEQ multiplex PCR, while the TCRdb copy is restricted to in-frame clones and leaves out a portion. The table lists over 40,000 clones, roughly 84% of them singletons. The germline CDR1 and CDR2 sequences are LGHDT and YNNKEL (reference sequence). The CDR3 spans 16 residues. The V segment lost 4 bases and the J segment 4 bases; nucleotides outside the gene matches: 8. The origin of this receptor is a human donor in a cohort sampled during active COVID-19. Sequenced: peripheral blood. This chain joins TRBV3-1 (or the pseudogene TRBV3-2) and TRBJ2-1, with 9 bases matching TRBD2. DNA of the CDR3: TGTGCCAGCAGCCCCGGGGGGCGGGAGGGTTACAATGAGCAGTTCTTC. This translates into CASSPGGREGYNEQFF.